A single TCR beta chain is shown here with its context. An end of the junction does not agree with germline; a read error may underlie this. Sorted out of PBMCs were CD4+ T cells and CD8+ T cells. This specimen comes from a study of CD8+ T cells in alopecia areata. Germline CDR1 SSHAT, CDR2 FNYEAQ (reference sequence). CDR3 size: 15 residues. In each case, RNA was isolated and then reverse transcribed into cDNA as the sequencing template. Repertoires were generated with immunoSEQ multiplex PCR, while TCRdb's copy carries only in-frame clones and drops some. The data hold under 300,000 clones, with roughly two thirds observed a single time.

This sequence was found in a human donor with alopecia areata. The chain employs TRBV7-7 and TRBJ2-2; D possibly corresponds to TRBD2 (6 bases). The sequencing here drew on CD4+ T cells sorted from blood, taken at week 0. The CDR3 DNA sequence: TGTGCTAGCAGTCCCACGGGGGCGAACACCGGGGAGCTGTTTTTT. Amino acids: CASSPTGANTGELFF.